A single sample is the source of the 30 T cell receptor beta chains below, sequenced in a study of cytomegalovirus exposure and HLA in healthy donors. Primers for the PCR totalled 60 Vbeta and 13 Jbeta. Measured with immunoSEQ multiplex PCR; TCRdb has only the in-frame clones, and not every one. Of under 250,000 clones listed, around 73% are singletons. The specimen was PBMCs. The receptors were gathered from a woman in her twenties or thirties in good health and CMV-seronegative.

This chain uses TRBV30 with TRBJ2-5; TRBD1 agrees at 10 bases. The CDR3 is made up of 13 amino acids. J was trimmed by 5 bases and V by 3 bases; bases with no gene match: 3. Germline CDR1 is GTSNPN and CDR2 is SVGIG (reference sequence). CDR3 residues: CAWRTGGAETQYF. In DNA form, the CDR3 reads TGTGCCTGGAGGACAGGGGGCGCGGAGACCCAGTACTTC.

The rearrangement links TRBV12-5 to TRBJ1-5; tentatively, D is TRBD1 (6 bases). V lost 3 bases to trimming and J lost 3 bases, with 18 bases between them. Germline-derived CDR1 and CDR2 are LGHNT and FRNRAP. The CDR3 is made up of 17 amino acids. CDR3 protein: CASGLILYRDINQPQHF. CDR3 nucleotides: TGTGCTAGTGGTTTAATACTTTACAGGGATATCAATCAGCCCCAGCATTTT.

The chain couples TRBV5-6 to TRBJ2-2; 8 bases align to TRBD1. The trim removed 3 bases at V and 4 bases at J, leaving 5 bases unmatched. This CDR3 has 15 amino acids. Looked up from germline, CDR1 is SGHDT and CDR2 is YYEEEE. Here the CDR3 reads CASSYRDRTTGELFF. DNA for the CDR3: TGTGCCAGCAGCTACCGGGACAGGACCACCGGGGAGCTGTTTTTT.

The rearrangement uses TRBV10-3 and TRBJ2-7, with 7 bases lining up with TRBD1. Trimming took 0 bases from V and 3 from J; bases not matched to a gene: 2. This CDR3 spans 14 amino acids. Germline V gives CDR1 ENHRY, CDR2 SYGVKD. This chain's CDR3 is CAISESGTDYEQYF. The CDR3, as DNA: TGTGCCATCAGTGAGTCGGGGACAGACTACGAGCAGTACTTC.

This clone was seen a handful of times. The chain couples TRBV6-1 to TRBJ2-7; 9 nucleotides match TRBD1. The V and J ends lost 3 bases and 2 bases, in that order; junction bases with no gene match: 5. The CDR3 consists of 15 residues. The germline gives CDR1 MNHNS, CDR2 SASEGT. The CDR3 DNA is TGTGCCAGCAGTGACGGACAGGGGAGTCCCTACGAGCAGTACTTC. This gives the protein CASSDGQGSPYEQYF.

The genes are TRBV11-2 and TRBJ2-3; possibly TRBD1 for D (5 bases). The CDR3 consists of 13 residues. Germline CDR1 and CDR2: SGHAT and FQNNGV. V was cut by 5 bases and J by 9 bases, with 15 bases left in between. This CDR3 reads CASSQPPGRTQYF. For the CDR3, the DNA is TGTGCCAGCAGCCAACCCCCAGGGCGCACGCAGTATTTT. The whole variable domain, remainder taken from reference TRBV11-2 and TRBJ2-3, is EAGVAQSPRYKIIEKRQSVAFWCNPISGHATLYWYQQILGQGPKLLIQFQNNGVVDDSQLPKDRFSAERLKGVDSTLKIQPAKLEDSAVYLCASSQPPGRTQYFGPGTRLTVL.

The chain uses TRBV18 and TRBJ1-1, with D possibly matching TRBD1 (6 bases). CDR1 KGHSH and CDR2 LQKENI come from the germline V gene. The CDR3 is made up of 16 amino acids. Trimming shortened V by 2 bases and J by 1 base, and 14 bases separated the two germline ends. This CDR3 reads CASSPLQGGGNTEAFF. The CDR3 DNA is TGTGCCAGCTCACCATTACAGGGCGGAGGGAACACTGAAGCTTTCTTT. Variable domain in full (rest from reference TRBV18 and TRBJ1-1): NAGVMQNPRHLVRRRGQEARLRCSPMKGHSHVYWYRQLPEEGLKFMVYLQKENIIDESGMPKERFSAEFPKEGPSILRIQQVVRGDSAAYFCASSPLQGGGNTEAFFGQGTRLTVV.

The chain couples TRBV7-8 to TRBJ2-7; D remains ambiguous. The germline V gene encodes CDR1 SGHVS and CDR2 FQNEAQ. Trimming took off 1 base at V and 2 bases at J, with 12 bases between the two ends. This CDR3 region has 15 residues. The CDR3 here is CASSLVQLRPYEQYF. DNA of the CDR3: TGTGCCAGCAGCTTAGTACAGCTACGCCCCTACGAGCAGTACTTC.

CDR3 nucleotides: TGTGCCAGTCAGACCCGCGGTGGGGGGGCGGACACTGAAGCTTTCTTT. Protein product: CASQTRGGGADTEAFF. V gene TRBV28 combines with J gene TRBJ1-1; perhaps TRBD1 as D (6 bases). The CDR3 extends over 16 amino acids. Germline CDR1 and CDR2: MDHEN and SYDVKM. Trimming cost V 9 bases and J 3 bases, with 23 bases left between them. The full variable domain, completed using reference TRBV28 and TRBJ1-1, is DVKVTQSSRYLVKRTGEKVFLECVQDMDHENMFWYRQDPGLGLRLIYFSYDVKMKEKGDIPEGYSVSREKKERFSLILESASTNQTSMYLCASQTRGGGADTEAFFGQGTRLTVV.

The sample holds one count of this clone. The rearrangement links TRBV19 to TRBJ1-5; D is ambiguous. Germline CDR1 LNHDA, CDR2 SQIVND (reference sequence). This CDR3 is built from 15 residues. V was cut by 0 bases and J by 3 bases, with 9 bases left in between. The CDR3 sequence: CASSIDRSPNQPQHF. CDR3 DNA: TGTGCCAGTAGTATAGACCGCAGTCCCAATCAGCCCCAGCATTTT.

The CDR3 bases are TGCAGCGTTTTTATAACTAGCGGGGTCACAGATACGCAGTATTTT. Protein: CSVFITSGVTDTQYF. The genes are TRBV29-1 and TRBJ2-3; 10 positions agree with TRBD2. V lost 5 bases and J lost 2; bases outside the gene matches: 7. Germline V CDR1 and CDR2: SQVTM, ANQGSEA. The length of the CDR3 is 15 residues.

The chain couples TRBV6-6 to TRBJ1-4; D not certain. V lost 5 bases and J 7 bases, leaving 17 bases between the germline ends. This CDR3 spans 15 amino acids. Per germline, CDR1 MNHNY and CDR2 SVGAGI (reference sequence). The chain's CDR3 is CASSHTGFLGEKLFF. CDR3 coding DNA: TGTGCCAGCAGTCACACCGGGTTCCTGGGTGAAAAACTGTTTTTT.

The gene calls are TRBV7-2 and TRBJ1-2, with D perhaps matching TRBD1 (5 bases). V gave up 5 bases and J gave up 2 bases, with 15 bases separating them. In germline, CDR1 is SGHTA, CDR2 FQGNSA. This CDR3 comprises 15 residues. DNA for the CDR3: TGTGCCAGCAGCCCCTCTTGGGGGGGAAACTATGGCTACACCTTC. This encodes CASSPSWGGNYGYTF.

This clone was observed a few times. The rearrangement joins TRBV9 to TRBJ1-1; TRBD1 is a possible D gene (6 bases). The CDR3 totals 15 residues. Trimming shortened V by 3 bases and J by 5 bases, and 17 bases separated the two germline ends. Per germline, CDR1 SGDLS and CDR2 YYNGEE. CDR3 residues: CASSATGTPRTEAFF. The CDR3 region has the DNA TGTGCCAGCAGCGCGACCGGGACACCTAGGACTGAAGCTTTCTTT.

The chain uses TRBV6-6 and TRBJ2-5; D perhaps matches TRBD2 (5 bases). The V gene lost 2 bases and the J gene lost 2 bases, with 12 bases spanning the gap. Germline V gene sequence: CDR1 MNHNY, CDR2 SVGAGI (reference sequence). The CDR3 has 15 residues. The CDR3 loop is CASSYVRTYQETQYF. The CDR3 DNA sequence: TGTGCCAGCAGTTACGTTAGGACTTATCAAGAGACCCAGTACTTC.

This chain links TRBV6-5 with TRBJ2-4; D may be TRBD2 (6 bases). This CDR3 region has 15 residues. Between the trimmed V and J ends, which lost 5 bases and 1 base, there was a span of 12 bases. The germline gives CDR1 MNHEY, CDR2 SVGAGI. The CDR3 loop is CASSHWGEAKNIQYF. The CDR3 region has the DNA TGTGCCAGCAGTCACTGGGGGGAGGCCAAAAACATTCAGTACTTC.

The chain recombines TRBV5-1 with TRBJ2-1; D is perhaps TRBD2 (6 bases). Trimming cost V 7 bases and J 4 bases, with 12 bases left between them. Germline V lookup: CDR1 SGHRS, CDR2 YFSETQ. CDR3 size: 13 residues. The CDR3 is CASGLANYNEQFF. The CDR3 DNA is TGCGCCAGCGGGCTAGCGAATTACAATGAGCAGTTCTTC.

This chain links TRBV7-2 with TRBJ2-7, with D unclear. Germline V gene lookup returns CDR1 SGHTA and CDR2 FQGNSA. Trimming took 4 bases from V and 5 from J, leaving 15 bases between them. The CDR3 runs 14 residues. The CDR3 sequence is CASSWRGRGDEQYF. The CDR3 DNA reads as TGTGCCAGCAGCTGGCGTGGCAGAGGCGACGAGCAGTACTTC.

The CDR3 spells CASSLGLAGGLQETQYF. CDR3 coding DNA: TGCGCCAGCAGCTTAGGACTAGCGGGAGGCCTGCAAGAGACCCAGTACTTC. This chain uses TRBV5-1 with TRBJ2-5, with TRBD2 matching 14 bases. The CDR3 spans 17 residues. V was clipped by 2 bases and J by 2 bases; unmatched bases: 5. The V gene's germline CDR1 is SGHRS and CDR2 YFSETQ.

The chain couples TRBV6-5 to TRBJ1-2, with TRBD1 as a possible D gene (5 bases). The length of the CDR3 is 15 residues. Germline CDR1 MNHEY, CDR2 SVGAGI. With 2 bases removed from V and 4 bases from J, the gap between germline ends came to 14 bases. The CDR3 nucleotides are TGTGCCAGCAGTTACGTGGGGGTGGGGGGCTATGGCTACACCTTC. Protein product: CASSYVGVGGYGYTF.

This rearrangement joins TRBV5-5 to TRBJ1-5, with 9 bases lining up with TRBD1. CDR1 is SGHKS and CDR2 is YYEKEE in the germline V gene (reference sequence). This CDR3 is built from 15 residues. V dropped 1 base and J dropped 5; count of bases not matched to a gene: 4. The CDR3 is CASSLRQGEDQPQHF. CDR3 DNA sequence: TGTGCCAGCAGCTTGAGACAGGGGGAGGATCAGCCCCAGCATTTT. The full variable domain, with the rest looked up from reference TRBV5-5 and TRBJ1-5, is DAGVTQSPTHLIKTRGQQVTLRCSPISGHKSVSWYQQVLGQGPQFIFQYYEKEERGRGNFPDRFSARQFPNYSSELNVNALLLGDSALYLCASSLRQGEDQPQHFGDGTRLSIL.

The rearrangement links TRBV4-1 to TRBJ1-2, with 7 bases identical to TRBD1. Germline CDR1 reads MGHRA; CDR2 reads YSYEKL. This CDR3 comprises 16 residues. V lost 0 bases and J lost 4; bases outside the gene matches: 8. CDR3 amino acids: CASSQEGGGGGYGYTF. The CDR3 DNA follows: TGCGCCAGCAGCCAAGAAGGAGGGGGCGGTGGCTATGGCTACACCTTC.

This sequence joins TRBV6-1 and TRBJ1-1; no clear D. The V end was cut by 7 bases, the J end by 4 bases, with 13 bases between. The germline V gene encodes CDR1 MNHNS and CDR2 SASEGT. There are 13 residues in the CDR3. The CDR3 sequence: CASNKEMGTEAFF. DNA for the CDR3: TGTGCCAGCAACAAGGAGATGGGCACTGAAGCTTTCTTT.

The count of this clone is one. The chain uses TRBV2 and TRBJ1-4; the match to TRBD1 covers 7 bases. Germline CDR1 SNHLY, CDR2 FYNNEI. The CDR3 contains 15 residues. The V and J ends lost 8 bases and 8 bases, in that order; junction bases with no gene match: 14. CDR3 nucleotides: TGTGCCAGCGTCGGGACAGAGATCACTTGGGAAAAACTGTTTTTT. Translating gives CASVGTEITWEKLFF.

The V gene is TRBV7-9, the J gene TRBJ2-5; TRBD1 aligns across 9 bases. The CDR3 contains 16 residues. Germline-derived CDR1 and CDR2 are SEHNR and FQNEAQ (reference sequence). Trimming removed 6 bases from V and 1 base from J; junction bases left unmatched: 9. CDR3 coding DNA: TGTGCCAGCAGGGTTACAGGGGGCCTACCCCAAGAGACCCAGTACTTC. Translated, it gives CASRVTGGLPQETQYF.

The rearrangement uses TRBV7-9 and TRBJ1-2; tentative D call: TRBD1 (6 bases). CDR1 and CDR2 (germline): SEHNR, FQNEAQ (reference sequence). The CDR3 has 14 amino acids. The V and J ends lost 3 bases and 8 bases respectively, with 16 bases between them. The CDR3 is CASSLQGGWEGYTF. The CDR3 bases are TGTGCCAGCAGCTTGCAAGGGGGTTGGGAGGGCTACACCTTC.

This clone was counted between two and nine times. CDR3 in amino acids: CASRSTVRGRGEQETQYF. DNA of the CDR3: TGTGCCAGCAGATCTACCGTGCGGGGCAGGGGGGAACAAGAGACCCAGTACTTC. This sequence joins TRBV5-4 and TRBJ2-5, with D tentatively TRBD1 (7 bases). The CDR3 consists of 18 residues. Trimming shortened V by 5 bases and J by 2 bases, and 25 bases separated the two germline ends. Germline V lookup: CDR1 SGHNT, CDR2 YYREEE (reference sequence).

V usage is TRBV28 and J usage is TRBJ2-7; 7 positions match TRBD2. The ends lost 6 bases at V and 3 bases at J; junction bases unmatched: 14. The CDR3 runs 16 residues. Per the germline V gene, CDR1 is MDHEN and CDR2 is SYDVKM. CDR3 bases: TGTGCCAGCAGCACGAGCGGGACCGCCTTACGCTACGAGCAGTACTTC. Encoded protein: CASSTSGTALRYEQYF.

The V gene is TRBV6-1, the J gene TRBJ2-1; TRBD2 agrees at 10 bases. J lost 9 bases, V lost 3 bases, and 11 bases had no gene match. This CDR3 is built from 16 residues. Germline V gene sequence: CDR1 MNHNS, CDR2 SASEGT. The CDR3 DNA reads TGTGCCAGCAGTGAGACACTAGCGGGAAACGGTGGTGAGCAGTTCTTC. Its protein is CASSETLAGNGGEQFF.

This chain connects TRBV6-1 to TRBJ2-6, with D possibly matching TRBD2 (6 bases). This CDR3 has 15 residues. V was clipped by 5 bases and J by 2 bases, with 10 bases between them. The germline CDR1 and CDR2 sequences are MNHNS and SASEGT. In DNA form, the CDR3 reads TGTGCCAGCAGTTTTGGGGGGACTGGGGCCAACGTCCTGACTTTC. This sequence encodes CASSFGGTGANVLTF.